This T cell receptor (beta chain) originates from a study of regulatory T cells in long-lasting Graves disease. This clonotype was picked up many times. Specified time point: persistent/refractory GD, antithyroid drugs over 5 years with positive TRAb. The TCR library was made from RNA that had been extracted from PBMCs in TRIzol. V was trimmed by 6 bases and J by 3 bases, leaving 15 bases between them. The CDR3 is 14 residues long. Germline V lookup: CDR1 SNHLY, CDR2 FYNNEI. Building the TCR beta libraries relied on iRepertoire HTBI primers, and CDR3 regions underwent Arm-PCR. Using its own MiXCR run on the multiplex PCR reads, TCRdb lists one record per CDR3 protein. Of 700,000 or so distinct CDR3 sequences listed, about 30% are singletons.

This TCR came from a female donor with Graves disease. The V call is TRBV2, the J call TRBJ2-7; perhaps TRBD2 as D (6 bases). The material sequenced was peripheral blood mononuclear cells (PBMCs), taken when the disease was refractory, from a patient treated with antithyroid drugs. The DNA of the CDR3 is TGTGCCAGCAGCCTCCAACGGGGGAGCTACGAGCAGTACTTC. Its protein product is CASSLQRGSYEQYF. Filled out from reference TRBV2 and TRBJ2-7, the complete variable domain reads EPEVTQTPSHQVTQMGQEVILRCVPISNHLYFYWYRQILGQKVEFLVSFYNNEISEKSEIFDDQFSVERPDGSNFTLKIRSTKLEDSAMYFCASSLQRGSYEQYFGPGTRLTVT.